Below are 5 T cell receptor beta chains sequenced from a single sample in a study of shared clonotypes between healthy human individuals. As defined, naive CD8 cells were CD45RO-negative and positively selected for CCR7, with terminally differentiated effector memory CD45RA+ cells excluded. Generated by immunoSEQ multiplex PCR, the TCRdb table keeps only in-frame clones and is missing some. The table records some 2.1 million clones, about 93% of them present only once. What was sequenced was naive CD8+ T cells from PBMCs. The receptors stem from a man in his late teens or twenties in good health. Some clones in this sample may be carry-over from other donors' samples.

This clone was seen once. The genes are TRBV5-1 and TRBJ2-3; D is possibly TRBD1 (6 bases). This CDR3 has 16 amino acids. Trimming left V 4 bases short and J 2 bases short, with 17 bases between. Germline CDR1 is SGHRS and CDR2 is YFSETQ. Written as DNA, the CDR3 is TGCGCCAGCAGCATGCATAGGGGGTTCACCACAGATACGCAGTATTTT. This codes for CASSMHRGFTTDTQYF.

This clone occurred once. This specimen includes other DNA sequences encoding the same CDR3. This chain links TRBV5-1 with TRBJ2-7; possibly TRBD2 for D (6 bases). The CDR3 has 14 residues. The V gene's germline CDR1 is SGHRS and CDR2 YFSETQ. With 4 bases removed from V and 2 bases from J, the gap between germline ends came to 13 bases. CDR3 sequence reads: CASSPRGGAYEQYF. The CDR3 DNA reads as TGCGCCAGCAGCCCTCGCGGAGGGGCCTACGAGCAGTACTTC.

The DNA for the CDR3 is TGCGCCAGCAGCCAAGGGGCGGGAGGGCCCGGCTACGAGCAGTACTTC. Its translation: CASSQGAGGPGYEQYF. The chain carries TRBV4-1 and TRBJ2-7; 9 bases agree with TRBD2. Germline assignment: CDR1 MGHRA and CDR2 YSYEKL. J lost 3 bases, V lost 1 base, and 7 bases had no gene match. This CDR3 region has 16 residues.

This clone was detected a few times. The chain carries TRBV29-1 and TRBJ1-1; D is uncertain. The CDR3 sequence is 13 residues long. V lost 0 bases, J lost 0 bases, and 5 bases lay in between. CDR1 SQVTM and CDR2 ANQGSEA come from the germline V gene. As DNA, the CDR3 is TGCAGCGTTGAAGAGGGGTTGAACACTGAAGCTTTCTTT. This sequence encodes CSVEEGLNTEAFF. Drawing the rest from reference TRBV29-1 and TRBJ1-1, the complete variable domain is SAVISQKPSRDICQRGTSLTIQCQVDSQVTMMFWYRQQPGQSLTLIATANQGSEATYESGFVIDKFPISRPNLTFSTLTVSNMSPEDSSIYLCSVEEGLNTEAFFGQGTRLTVV.

This clone appeared a single time. The chain has TRBV4-1 and TRBJ2-1; either TRBD1 or TRBD2 may supply D (5 bases each). The V end was cut by 3 bases, the J end by 8 bases, with 20 bases between. The CDR3 has 16 residues. CDR1 and CDR2 (germline): MGHRA, YSYEKL. The CDR3 DNA reads TGCGCCAGCAGCCATGTAGGTCAGGGACCCTCCGATGAGCAGTTCTTC. It codes for CASSHVGQGPSDEQFF.